The 25 T cell receptor beta chains reported below all come from one sample, sequenced in a study of early stage breast cancer tumors. Repertoires were generated with immunoSEQ multiplex PCR, while TCRdb's copy carries only in-frame clones and drops some. The table includes 39,000 or so clones, about 73% detected once. The sequenced sample was blood. The receptor source for this set is a person aged 45-65 years with breast cancer.

The chain couples TRBV27 to TRBJ1-4, with TRBD1 matching 9 bases. The germline gives CDR1 MNHEY, CDR2 SMNVEV (reference sequence). The CDR3 contains 15 residues. After removal of 8 bases from V and 8 bases from J, the junction contained 12 bases not matched to a gene. The CDR3 region has the DNA TGTGCCAGCCGGGACAGGGAAGTCCGGAGCGAAAAACTGTTTTTT. Amino acids: CASRDREVRSEKLFF.

The table lists this clone with a few counts. The gene calls are TRBV9 and TRBJ2-7, with 10 bases lining up with TRBD2. After removal of 2 bases from V and 2 bases from J, the junction contained 4 bases not matched to a gene. Germline values: CDR1 SGDLS, CDR2 YYNGEE. The CDR3 consists of 15 residues. CDR3 DNA: TGTGCCAGCAGCGTTGCTAGCGGGGGAACCTACGAGCAGTACTTC. Its protein product is CASSVASGGTYEQYF.

The rearrangement joins TRBV7-9 to TRBJ2-2; 11 bases fit TRBD2. Looked up from germline, CDR1 is SEHNR and CDR2 is FQNEAQ (reference sequence). Unmatched junction bases numbered 9, after V lost 5 bases and J lost 7 bases. The CDR3 runs 16 residues. CDR3 sequence reads: CASSALAGVRGGELFF. The CDR3, as DNA: TGTGCCAGCAGCGCACTAGCGGGAGTACGCGGCGGGGAGCTGTTTTTT. Drawing the rest from reference TRBV7-9 and TRBJ2-2, the complete variable domain is DTGVSQNPRHKITKRGQNVTFRCDPISEHNRLYWYRQTLGQGPEFLTYFQNEAQLEKSRLLSDRFSAERPKGSFSTLEIQRTEQGDSAMYLCASSALAGVRGGELFFGEGSRLTVL.

V usage is TRBV5-1 and J usage is TRBJ2-1; 14 bases align to TRBD2. From germline, CDR1 is SGHRS and CDR2 YFSETQ. This CDR3 is 15 amino acids long. The junction had 2 bases not matched to a gene; V was cut back by 3 bases and J by 6 bases. CDR3 in DNA: TGCGCCAGCAGCTCGGGACTAGCGGGAGTCAATGAGCAGTTCTTC. Encoded protein: CASSSGLAGVNEQFF.

The chain recombines TRBV4-1 with TRBJ2-7; TRBD2 is a possible D gene (6 bases). V was trimmed by 6 bases and J by 5 bases, leaving 29 bases between them. Germline CDR1 reads MGHRA; CDR2 reads YSYEKL. There are 18 residues in the CDR3. The CDR3 region is CASRQPNSFAGPENEQYF. CDR3 coding DNA: TGCGCCAGCAGACAACCCAACTCGTTCGCGGGACCGGAGAACGAGCAGTACTTC.

This clone has a single count. CDR3 nucleotide sequence: TGTGCCAGTACCGCCTCCGGCGGGGACGGGGAGACCCAGTACTTC. It yields the protein CASTASGGDGETQYF. The rearrangement links TRBV19 to TRBJ2-5, with TRBD2 as a possible D gene (6 bases). This CDR3 comprises 15 residues. Looked up from germline, CDR1 is LNHDA and CDR2 is SQIVND (reference sequence). Between the trimmed V and J ends, which lost 7 bases and 5 bases, there was a span of 20 bases.

This rearrangement joins TRBV11-3 to TRBJ2-1; TRBD2 matches at 10 bases. This CDR3 contains 18 residues. Trimming at V came to 5 bases and at J to 6 bases, leaving 16 bases not matched to a gene. Germline V gene sequence: CDR1 SGHNT, CDR2 YENEEA. CDR3: CASSPDLLSGGGSNEQFF. The DNA for the CDR3 is TGTGCCAGCAGCCCCGACCTACTAAGCGGGGGGGGGTCCAATGAGCAGTTCTTC. The full variable domain, in which reference TRBV11-3 and TRBJ2-1 provide the parts outside the CDR3, is EAGVVQSPRYKIIEKKQPVAFWCNPISGHNTLYWYLQNLGQGPELLIRYENEEAVDDSQLPKDRFSAERLKGVDSTLKIQPAELGDSAVYLCASSPDLLSGGGSNEQFFGPGTRLTVL.

This clone was seen once. The chain combines TRBV7-2 with TRBJ2-4; TRBD2 is a possible D gene (6 bases). Germline CDR1 is SGHTA and CDR2 is FQGNSA. V was trimmed by 5 bases and J by 6 bases, leaving 17 bases between them. The CDR3 is 15 amino acids. CDR3 sequence (DNA): TGTGCCAGCAGCCTGGCGGTGACTAGTCCAAACATTCAGTACTTC. Translated: CASSLAVTSPNIQYF.

The chain uses TRBV25-1 and TRBJ1-5; D not resolved. CDR1 and CDR2 (germline): MGHDK, SYGVNS. CDR3 length: 13 residues. V lost 4 bases and J 4 bases, leaving 8 bases between the germline ends. CDR3 amino acids: CASSARGNQPQHF. The CDR3, as DNA: TGTGCCAGCAGTGCACGGGGAAATCAGCCCCAGCATTTT. The complete variable domain, with remaining parts taken from reference TRBV25-1 and TRBJ1-5, reads EADIYQTPRYLVIGTGKKITLECSQTMGHDKMYWYQQDPGMELHLIHYSYGVNSTEKGDLSSESTVSRIRTEHFPLTLESARPSHTSQYLCASSARGNQPQHFGDGTRLSIL.

The rearrangement joins TRBV2 to TRBJ2-7, with D unresolved. V was pared by 5 bases and J by 1 base, with 12 bases between. The CDR3 totals 14 residues. CDR1 is SNHLY and CDR2 is FYNNEI in the germline V gene. CDR3 loop: CASSQLPLSYEQYF. The CDR3 DNA follows: TGTGCCAGCAGTCAACTTCCCCTTTCCTACGAGCAGTACTTC.

This chain connects TRBV19 to TRBJ1-2; D gene ambiguous. This CDR3 is 13 amino acids long. V shed 3 bases and J shed 4 bases, with 9 bases lying between them. Looked up from germline, CDR1 is LNHDA and CDR2 is SQIVND (reference sequence). The CDR3 nucleotides are TGTGCCAGTAGTATGAGGCAAGTCTATGGCTACACCTTC. It is translated as CASSMRQVYGYTF.

The CDR3 is CASSPQDSTPYEQYF. The DNA for the CDR3 is TGCGCCAGCAGCCCCCAGGACTCCACCCCCTACGAGCAGTACTTC. The chain carries TRBV5-1 and TRBJ2-7; D possibly corresponds to TRBD2 (5 bases). Germline lookup yields CDR1 SGHRS and CDR2 YFSETQ. The CDR3 has 15 amino acids. With 4 bases removed from V and 2 bases from J, the gap between germline ends came to 16 bases.

The chain joins TRBV11-2 to TRBJ2-5, with a weak D call TRBD2 (6 bases). Trimming cost V 2 bases and J 3 bases, with 16 bases left between them. The CDR3 is 16 residues long. Looked up from germline, CDR1 is SGHAT and CDR2 is FQNNGV. The CDR3 loop reads CASSLPLASEKETQYF. The CDR3 DNA reads as TGTGCCAGCAGCTTACCTCTAGCGAGCGAGAAAGAGACCCAGTACTTC.

V gene TRBV9 combines with J gene TRBJ1-2; 8 nucleotides align to TRBD1. CDR3 length equals 15 residues. Germline CDR1 and CDR2: SGDLS and YYNGEE. J was trimmed by 8 bases and V by 3 bases; bases with no gene match: 12. Written as DNA, the CDR3 is TGTGCCAGCAGCGCCTTAGGACAGGGAATCTACGGCTACACCTTC. Translated: CASSALGQGIYGYTF.

This clone was found a few times. The chain carries TRBV5-1 and TRBJ1-1; D is uncertain. The germline V and J ends were trimmed by 4 bases and 8 bases, with 21 bases remaining between them. The germline V gene has CDR1 SGHRS and CDR2 YFSETQ. This CDR3 region has 15 residues. The CDR3 sequence: CASSPAYGGNSEAFF. The CDR3 DNA sequence: TGCGCCAGCAGCCCAGCATACGGAGGGAATAGCGAAGCTTTCTTT.

The V call is TRBV6-6, the J call TRBJ1-2; D gene uncertain. Trimming took off 3 bases at V and 1 base at J, with 9 bases between the two ends. There are 14 residues in the CDR3. Germline CDR1 and CDR2: MNHNY and SVGAGI (reference sequence). The CDR3 sequence is CASSYREYNYGYTF. The CDR3 nucleotides read TGTGCCAGCAGTTATAGAGAATATAACTATGGCTACACCTTC.

This clone was seen more than once but under ten times. The rearrangement links TRBV5-1 to TRBJ1-1, with D possibly being TRBD1 (6 bases). CDR1 is SGHRS, CDR2 YFSETQ, per germline. V was cut by 0 bases and J by 2 bases, with 17 bases left in between. This CDR3 region has 17 residues. CDR3 sequence: CASSLEGQGQSNTEAFF. The DNA for the CDR3 is TGCGCCAGCAGCTTGGAGGGTCAGGGGCAATCTAACACTGAAGCTTTCTTT.

The chain has TRBV9 and TRBJ1-1, with D hard to call. Germline V gene data show CDR1 as SGDLS and CDR2 as YYNGEE. V was pared by 2 bases and J by 5 bases, with 13 bases between. The CDR3 is made up of 14 amino acids. The CDR3 coding sequence is TGTGCCAGCAGCGTGAGTGGTAGGGAGACTGAAGCTTTCTTT. Encoded protein: CASSVSGRETEAFF.

The chain combines TRBV2 with TRBJ2-1; unclear D gene. V was pared by 6 bases and J by 10 bases, with 19 bases between. In germline, CDR1 is SNHLY, CDR2 FYNNEI. The CDR3 covers 14 residues. This CDR3 reads CASSVTYFDEEQFF. CDR3 coding DNA: TGTGCCAGCAGCGTAACTTACTTTGATGAGGAGCAGTTCTTC.

The chain has TRBV12-5 and TRBJ2-5; 7 bases agree with TRBD1. Germline V gene sequence: CDR1 LGHNT, CDR2 FRNRAP. Losses at the gene ends were 6 bases for V and 5 bases for J; bases not matched to a gene: 6. CDR3 size: 13 residues. The CDR3: CASGLRGRETQYF. CDR3 sequence (DNA): TGTGCTAGTGGCCTGAGGGGGCGGGAGACCCAGTACTTC.

The chain employs TRBV5-1 and TRBJ1-6; no clear D gene. V lost 1 base and J lost 4, with 15 bases in between. The CDR3 contains 17 residues. The V gene's germline CDR1 is SGHRS and CDR2 YFSETQ. CDR3 loop: CASSLSGDGRYNSPLHF. CDR3 nucleotide sequence: TGCGCCAGCAGCTTGTCGGGCGATGGGAGGTATAATTCACCCCTCCACTTT.

This sequence joins TRBV11-2 and TRBJ1-1; D gene ambiguous. CDR1 is SGHAT, CDR2 FQNNGV, per germline. The CDR3 extends over 17 amino acids. Between the trimmed V and J ends, which lost 0 bases and 1 base, there was a span of 15 bases. CDR3 in amino acids: CASSLDFPTGGNTEAFF. For the CDR3, the DNA is TGTGCCAGCAGCTTAGATTTCCCCACGGGAGGGAACACTGAAGCTTTCTTT.

The J gene is TRBJ2-3, the V gene TRBV6-5, with 8 bases that match TRBD2. This CDR3 comprises 13 residues. Trimming at V came to 6 bases and at J to 4 bases, leaving 3 bases not matched to a gene. Germline lookup yields CDR1 MNHEY and CDR2 SVGAGI. The CDR3 DNA is TGTGCCAGCAGGCCTAGCGGGTCAGATACGCAGTATTTT. Translating gives CASRPSGSDTQYF.

This chain connects TRBV7-2 to TRBJ2-3; unclear D gene. Germline CDR1 reads SGHTA; CDR2 reads FQGNSA. The CDR3 covers 17 residues. V lost 1 base and J 4 bases, leaving 18 bases between the germline ends. CDR3 in amino acids: CASSLEAPVGWADTQYF. The CDR3 nucleotides are TGTGCCAGCAGCTTAGAAGCGCCGGTCGGGTGGGCAGATACGCAGTATTTT.

This clone was seen a handful of times. The rearrangement uses TRBV14 and TRBJ1-2; D is ambiguous. Germline CDR1 is SGHDN and CDR2 is FVKESK. The ends were cut back, 0 bases at V and 3 bases at J, with 5 bases in the middle. This CDR3 has 13 residues. CDR3 sequence: CASSQDRHYGYTF. CDR3 in DNA: TGTGCCAGCAGCCAAGACAGGCACTATGGCTACACCTTC.